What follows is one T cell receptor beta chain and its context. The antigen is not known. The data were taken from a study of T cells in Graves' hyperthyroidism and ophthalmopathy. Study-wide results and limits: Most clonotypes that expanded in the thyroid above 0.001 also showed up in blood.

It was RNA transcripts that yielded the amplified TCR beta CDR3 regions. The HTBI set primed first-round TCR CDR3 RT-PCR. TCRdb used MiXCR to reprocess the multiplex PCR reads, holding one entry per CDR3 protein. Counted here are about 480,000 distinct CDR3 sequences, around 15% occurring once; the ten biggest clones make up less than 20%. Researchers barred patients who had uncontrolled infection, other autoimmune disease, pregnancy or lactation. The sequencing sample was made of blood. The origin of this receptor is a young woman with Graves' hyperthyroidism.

The DNA of the CDR3 is TGTGCCAGCAGCTTGGAAATGGGGGTTTCCACTGAAGCTTTCTTT. As protein: CASSLEMGVSTEAFF. The rearrangement joins TRBV5-6 to TRBJ1-1, with D possibly matching TRBD1 (5 bases). This CDR3 has 15 residues. Germline V lookup: CDR1 SGHDT, CDR2 YYEEEE. Deletions cut 0 bases from V and 4 bases from J, with 13 bases between.